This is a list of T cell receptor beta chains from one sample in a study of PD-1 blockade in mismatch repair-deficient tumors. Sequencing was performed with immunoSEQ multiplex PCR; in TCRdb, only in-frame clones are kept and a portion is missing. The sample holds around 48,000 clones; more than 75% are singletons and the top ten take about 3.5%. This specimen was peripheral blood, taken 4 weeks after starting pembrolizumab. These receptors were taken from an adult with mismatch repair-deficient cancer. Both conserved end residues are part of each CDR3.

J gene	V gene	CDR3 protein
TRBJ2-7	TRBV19	CASRVDRGENSYEQYF
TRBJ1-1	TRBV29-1	CSVERTGVNTEAFF
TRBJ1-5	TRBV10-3	CAIRGTNQPQHF
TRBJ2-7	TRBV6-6	CASSLGQTYEQYF
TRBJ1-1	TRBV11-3	CASSLVGGQLNTEAFF
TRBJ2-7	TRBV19	CASSTGGLGEQYF
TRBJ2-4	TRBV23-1	CASSPWGVKNIQYF
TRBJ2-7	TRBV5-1	CASSPGGGTNEQYF
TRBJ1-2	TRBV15	CATSVTGGYGYTF
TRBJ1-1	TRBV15	CATSRDRASTEAFF
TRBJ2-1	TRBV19	CASSRDLEQFF
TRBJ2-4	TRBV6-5	CASSTAEGQNIQYF
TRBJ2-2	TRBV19	CASKEGGNTGELFF
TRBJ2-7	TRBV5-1	CASRSGTGNYEQYF
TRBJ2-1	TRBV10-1	CASGGKQYNEQFF
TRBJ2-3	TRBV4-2	CASSQDGLAGANTQYF
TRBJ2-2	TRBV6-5	CASRRGQAITGELFF
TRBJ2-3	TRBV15	CATSRDLISGGTDTQYF
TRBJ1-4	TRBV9	CASSVEGEVNEKLFF
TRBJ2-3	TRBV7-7	CASSLAAGPPGDTQYF
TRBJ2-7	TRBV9	CASSVEAGGGSYEQYF
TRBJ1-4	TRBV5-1	CASSLEDPRANEKLFF
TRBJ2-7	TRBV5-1	CASSHRQGAAYEQYF
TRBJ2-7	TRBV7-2	CASSLEAGSHEQYF
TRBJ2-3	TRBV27	CASRIQGESFTDTQYF
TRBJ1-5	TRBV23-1	CASSQSGGGAGINQPQHF
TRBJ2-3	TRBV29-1	CSVAGLPGRTDTQYF
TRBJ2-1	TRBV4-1	CASSQGGISYNEQFF